The 15 T cell receptor beta chains reported below all come from one sample, sequenced in a study of T cell responses to AZD1222 COVID-19 vaccine (dated by TCRdb to about 2021). Library preparation used the immunoSEQ multiplex PCR assay. The table was pulled from immuneACCESS by TCRdb, which kept in-frame rearrangements only. Such tables lose some clones; where checked, under half of the loss comes from unresolved V genes, and the rest has no known cause. Counted in this sample were about 150,000 clones; roughly 89% of them appeared once. Around 5% of the sample is in the top ten clones. In light of the paper, this sample's time point label describes: baseline before first vaccination. This material consisted of peripheral blood, taken on day 0 of AZD1222 vaccination. These receptors came from an adult in good health.

The J gene is TRBJ2-3, the V gene TRBV4-3, with D maybe TRBD2 (6 bases). Germline V gene lookup returns CDR1 LGHNA and CDR2 YSLEER. The ends were cut back, 8 bases at V and 6 bases at J, with 15 bases in the middle. The CDR3 runs to 13 residues. CDR3 residues: CASAEFGGDTQYF. CDR3 sequence (DNA): TGCGCCAGCGCGGAATTTGGAGGGGATACGCAGTATTTT.

The chain recombines TRBV9 with TRBJ2-7, with TRBD1 matching over 9 bases. The CDR3 loop spans 13 amino acids. With 0 bases clipped from V and 5 bases from J, the junction kept 0 bases outside the gene matches. Germline V gene lookup returns CDR1 SGDLS and CDR2 YYNGEE. The CDR3 sequence is CASSVGQGDEQYF. The CDR3 DNA is TGTGCCAGCAGCGTAGGACAGGGGGACGAGCAGTACTTC.

DNA of the CDR3: TGTGCCAGCAGTTTGAGAGCGAGGCAGTATTTT. This translates into CASSLRARQYF. The chain couples TRBV6-2 or TRBV6-3 to TRBJ2-3; D uncertain. Trimming pared 4 bases from V and 11 bases from J, leaving 10 bases between. The CDR3 is made up of 11 amino acids. Germline assignment: CDR1 MNHEY and CDR2 SVGEGT.

The rearrangement uses TRBV19 and TRBJ1-5; possible D gene TRBD1, 5 bases. Trimming cost V 2 bases and J 1 base, with 9 bases left between them. Germline V lookup: CDR1 LNHDA, CDR2 SQIVND (reference sequence). The CDR3 totals 15 residues. This CDR3 is CASSINWDSNQPQHF. CDR3 bases: TGTGCCAGTAGTATAAATTGGGACAGCAATCAGCCCCAGCATTTT.

The V gene is TRBV10-1, the J gene TRBJ2-7, with D maybe TRBD1 (6 bases). The CDR3 runs to 13 residues. Trimming stripped 11 bases from V and 0 bases from J, with 14 bases between. In germline, CDR1 is WNHNN, CDR2 SYGVQD (reference sequence). The CDR3 DNA sequence: TGCGCCCCCCGGGACATCTACTCCTACGAGCAGTACTTC. It encodes CAPRDIYSYEQYF.

The CDR3 protein is CAGWRESQETQYF. The CDR3, as DNA: TGTGCCGGGTGGCGGGAGAGCCAAGAGACCCAGTACTTC. The chain couples TRBV7-9 to TRBJ2-5; 7 positions match TRBD2. The CDR3 sequence is 13 residues long. Germline CDR1 reads SEHNR; CDR2 reads FQNEAQ (reference sequence). The J segment lost 1 base and the V segment lost 11 bases, leaving 7 bases of the junction unmatched.

The chain couples TRBV2 to TRBJ2-5; 8 bases map to TRBD2. The CDR3 spans 14 residues. The V gene end was trimmed by 9 bases and the J gene end by 1 base; junction bases not matched to a gene: 7. Germline CDR1 reads SNHLY; CDR2 reads FYNNEI. CDR3 sequence reads: CASWAGGPQETQYF. The CDR3, as DNA: TGTGCCAGTTGGGCGGGGGGTCCCCAAGAGACCCAGTACTTC.

The CDR3 sequence: CATGGGGFSYNEQFF. The CDR3 coding sequence is TGTGCCACCGGAGGGGGTGGATTTTCTTACAATGAGCAGTTCTTC. The rearrangement joins TRBV24-1 to TRBJ2-1; D may match TRBD1 or TRBD2 (6 bases each). Trimming took 9 bases from V and 4 from J, leaving 18 bases between them. CDR3 length: 15 residues. Germline loops: CDR1 KGHDR, CDR2 SFDVKD.

The chain carries TRBV28 and TRBJ2-1; 10 bases align to TRBD2. The length of the CDR3 is 22 residues. Germline V lookup: CDR1 MDHEN, CDR2 SYDVKM. Trimming took 4 bases from V and 0 from J; bases not matched to a gene: 21. The CDR3 protein is CASSSPNRKRPSGRGSYNEQFF. The CDR3 region has the DNA TGTGCCAGCAGTTCCCCCAACAGAAAGCGTCCTAGCGGGAGAGGCTCCTACAATGAGCAGTTCTTC.

The chain is built from TRBV7-3 and TRBJ1-1, with TRBD1 identical over 12 bases. Trimming took 2 bases from V and 11 from J; bases not matched to a gene: 12. The CDR3 is made up of 16 amino acids. Germline V gives CDR1 SGHTA, CDR2 FQGTGA. CDR3 protein: CASSLAPGTGGQAAFF. As DNA, the CDR3 is TGTGCCAGCAGCTTAGCTCCCGGGACAGGGGGCCAAGCGGCTTTCTTT.

The chain carries TRBV2 and TRBJ1-5; possibly TRBD1 for D (5 bases). The V end lost 6 bases, the J end lost 13 bases, and 19 bases lay between the germline ends. Germline values: CDR1 SNHLY, CDR2 FYNNEI. The CDR3 length is 13 residues. CDR3 bases: TGTGCCAGCAGCGGACACCGAGAAGTCCAGCAGCATTTT. Residues: CASSGHREVQQHF. Filled out from reference TRBV2 and TRBJ1-5, the complete variable domain reads EPEVTQTPSHQVTQMGQEVILRCVPISNHLYFYWYRQILGQKVEFLVSFYNNEISEKSEIFDDQFSVERPDGSNFTLKIRSTKLEDSAMYFCASSGHREVQQHFGDGTRLSIL.

The V gene is TRBV19, the J gene TRBJ1-2; 9 nucleotides match TRBD1. The CDR3 is 15 residues long. J lost 2 bases, V lost 5 bases, and 6 bases had no gene match. Germline V gene sequence: CDR1 LNHDA, CDR2 SQIVND (reference sequence). The CDR3 protein is CASSPRQGENYGYTF. CDR3 nucleotide sequence: TGTGCCAGTAGTCCAAGACAGGGGGAAAACTATGGCTACACCTTC.

The rearrangement uses TRBV7-2 and TRBJ2-5; D not resolved. Trimming pared 5 bases from V and 5 bases from J, leaving 9 bases between. Looked up from germline, CDR1 is SGHTA and CDR2 is FQGNSA. CDR3 length: 12 amino acids. CDR3 sequence (DNA): TGTGCCAGCAGCACAGCCCGGGAGACCCAGTACTTC. As protein: CASSTARETQYF.

This chain connects TRBV28 to TRBJ1-5; tentative D call: TRBD1 (6 bases). Germline CDR1 MDHEN, CDR2 SYDVKM. Trimming left V 6 bases short and J 0 bases short, with 9 bases between. CDR3 length: 14 amino acids. The CDR3, as DNA: TGTGCCAGCAGCAGGGGTCATAGCAATCAGCCCCAGCATTTT. Translated, it gives CASSRGHSNQPQHF.

This clone was detected only once. The chain uses TRBV7-8 and TRBJ2-7, with 13 bases identical to TRBD2. V was clipped by 5 bases and J by 7 bases; unmatched bases: 8. Germline CDR1 is SGHVS and CDR2 is FQNEAQ. This CDR3 has 15 amino acids. The CDR3 sequence: CASSIRLAGGREQYF. CDR3 nucleotide sequence: TGTGCCAGCAGCATCCGACTAGCGGGAGGCCGGGAGCAGTACTTC.